A selection of T cell receptor beta chains follows, all from one sample in a study of cytomegalovirus exposure and HLA in healthy donors. TCRdb keeps only in-frame clones here, not all; method: immunoSEQ multiplex PCR. The sample consists of some 170,000 clones, 86% of them appearing once. The sequenced sample consisted of PBMCs. The receptors stem from a man aged 18 to 35 in good health and CMV-seropositive. Each CDR3 is given with its conserved first and last residue. A D gene is named only where the DNA matches it firmly. Clone size, where shown, is once, few, many, or a class for clones that have expanded.

v_gene: TRBV5-1; d_gene: TRBD2; abundance: -; j_gene: TRBJ2-1; CDR3nt: TGCGCCAGCAGCTCAACGCTGACTAGCGGCCTAGGGCAGTTCTTC; CDR3aa: CASSSTLTSGLGQFF
v_gene: TRBV5-1; d_gene: TRBD1; abundance: few; j_gene: TRBJ2-5; CDR3nt: TGCGCCAGCAGCTCATTCTTTGGGGCCAGGGGGGAGACCCAGTACTTC; CDR3aa: CASSSFFGARGETQYF
v_gene: TRBV6-1; d_gene: -; abundance: -; j_gene: TRBJ2-4; CDR3nt: TGTGCCGCCGGGAACATAGCCAAAAACATTCAGTACTTC; CDR3aa: CAAGNIAKNIQYF
v_gene: TRBV5-1; d_gene: -; abundance: -; j_gene: TRBJ2-1; CDR3nt: TGCGCCAGCAGCTTGGATGGGGGGGCCACAGATGAGCAGTTCTTC; CDR3aa: CASSLDGGATDEQFF
v_gene: TRBV6-5; d_gene: TRBD1; abundance: -; j_gene: TRBJ1-2; CDR3nt: TGTGCCAGCAGACGGACAGGGGATTATGGCTACACCTTC; CDR3aa: CASRRTGDYGYTF
v_gene: TRBV6-6; d_gene: TRBD2; abundance: -; j_gene: TRBJ2-1; CDR3nt: TGTGCCAGCAGTCGAGGAAAGCGGGAGGCTCGATCGGAGTTCTTC; CDR3aa: CASSRGKREARSEFF
v_gene: TRBV13; d_gene: -; abundance: -; j_gene: TRBJ2-1; CDR3nt: TGTGCCAGCAGCACCAGACGGACAGCATACAATGAGCAGTTCTTC; CDR3aa: CASSTRRTAYNEQFF
v_gene: TRBV7-7; d_gene: TRBD1; abundance: -; j_gene: TRBJ2-1; CDR3nt: TGTGCTAGCAGCGCGGACCAAGGGACAGCGAATGAGCAGTTCTTC; CDR3aa: CASSADQGTANEQFF
v_gene: TRBV4-3; d_gene: -; abundance: -; j_gene: TRBJ1-1; CDR3nt: TGCGCCAGCAGCCATGCAGGAACTTCGGGAAAAACTGAAGCTTTCTTT; CDR3aa: CASSHAGTSGKTEAFF
v_gene: TRBV9; d_gene: TRBD1; abundance: -; j_gene: TRBJ1-4; CDR3nt: TGTGCCAGCAGCTCCGTGACAGGGGGAACTAATGAAAAACTGTTTTTT; CDR3aa: CASSSVTGGTNEKLFF
v_gene: TRBV7-2; d_gene: -; abundance: -; j_gene: TRBJ1-5; CDR3nt: TGTGCCAGCAGCTTAGAAGGGGGGGTAAAGCCCCAGCATTTT; CDR3aa: CASSLEGGVKPQHF
v_gene: TRBV11-3; d_gene: TRBD1; abundance: -; j_gene: TRBJ2-6; CDR3nt: TGTGCCAGCAGCCCCACAGACAGGGATGGGGCCAACGTCCTGACTTTC; CDR3aa: CASSPTDRDGANVLTF
v_gene: TRBV4-1; d_gene: -; abundance: -; j_gene: TRBJ1-1; CDR3nt: TGCGCCAGCATCGGCGTCGGGGAGGAAGGCACTGAAGCTTTCTTT; CDR3aa: CASIGVGEEGTEAFF
v_gene: TRBV7-3; d_gene: TRBD2; abundance: once; j_gene: TRBJ2-1; CDR3nt: TGTGCCAGCAGCTTAACAGCGGGGGGGGGCGATGAGCAGTTCTTC; CDR3aa: CASSLTAGGGDEQFF
v_gene: TRBV6-5; d_gene: TRBD2; abundance: -; j_gene: TRBJ2-7; CDR3nt: TGTGCCAGCAGCCACGGGGGGTCGGGGTCCTACGAGCAGTACTTC; CDR3aa: CASSHGGSGSYEQYF
v_gene: TRBV6-4; d_gene: TRBD2; abundance: many; j_gene: TRBJ2-1; CDR3nt: TGTGCCAGCAGTGACACTAGCGGGGGGGCCAATGAGCAGTTCTTC; CDR3aa: CASSDTSGGANEQFF
v_gene: TRBV5-8; d_gene: TRBD2; abundance: -; j_gene: TRBJ2-7; CDR3nt: TGTGCCAGCAGCTTGTTCGGGGGAGGGCCCTACGAGCAGTACTTC; CDR3aa: CASSLFGGGPYEQYF
v_gene: TRBV15; d_gene: -; abundance: -; j_gene: TRBJ2-5; CDR3nt: TGTGCCACCAGCAGGCAGGGGACGTCTCAAGAGACCCAGTACTTC; CDR3aa: CATSRQGTSQETQYF
v_gene: TRBV5-1; d_gene: TRBD1; abundance: -; j_gene: TRBJ1-1; CDR3nt: TGCGCCAGCAGCCTCCGACAGGGACCTGAAGCTTTCTTT; CDR3aa: CASSLRQGPEAFF
v_gene: TRBV28; d_gene: -; abundance: -; j_gene: TRBJ2-3; CDR3nt: TGTGCCAGCAGGGCGGGAGATACGCAGTATTTT; CDR3aa: CASRAGDTQYF
v_gene: TRBV13; d_gene: -; abundance: -; j_gene: TRBJ1-1; CDR3nt: TGTGCCAGCAGCTTACGGGACTCCATTAACACTGAAGCTTTCTTT; CDR3aa: CASSLRDSINTEAFF
v_gene: TRBV11-2; d_gene: -; abundance: -; j_gene: TRBJ2-4; CDR3nt: TGTGCCAGCAGCAACCGCGCAGGGGAGGGCATTCAGTACTTC; CDR3aa: CASSNRAGEGIQYF
v_gene: TRBV4-3; d_gene: TRBD2; abundance: few; j_gene: TRBJ2-7; CDR3nt: TGCGCCAGCAGCCAAGTCCTAAGCGGGGAGCTCTCCTACGAGCAGTACTTC; CDR3aa: CASSQVLSGELSYEQYF
v_gene: TRBV10-3; d_gene: TRBD1; abundance: few; j_gene: TRBJ2-7; CDR3nt: TGTGCCACGCTTGACAGGGTCGAGCAGTACTTC; CDR3aa: CATLDRVEQYF
v_gene: TRBV2; d_gene: -; abundance: -; j_gene: TRBJ2-1; CDR3nt: TGTGCCAGCGCCGGCGGGCTTGGCGACTTCTTC; CDR3aa: CASAGGLGDFF
v_gene: TRBV27; d_gene: -; abundance: -; j_gene: TRBJ1-1; CDR3nt: TGTGCCAGCCGCCGCGGGAACACTGAAGCTTTCTTT; CDR3aa: CASRRGNTEAFF
v_gene: TRBV4-3; d_gene: TRBD2; abundance: -; j_gene: TRBJ2-7; CDR3nt: TGCGCCAGCAGCCAAGACCGGCTAGCGGGACCGTACGACCACTTGGGCGAGCAGTACTTC; CDR3aa: CASSQDRLAGPYDHLGEQYF
v_gene: TRBV27; d_gene: -; abundance: few; j_gene: TRBJ2-3; CDR3nt: TGTGCCAGCAGGGCTCTTGATACGCAGTATTTT; CDR3aa: CASRALDTQYF
v_gene: TRBV6-5; d_gene: -; abundance: -; j_gene: TRBJ2-7; CDR3nt: TGTGCCAGCAGTTCTAGGGGCGAGCAGTACTTC; CDR3aa: CASSSRGEQYF
v_gene: TRBV4-2; d_gene: TRBD2; abundance: -; j_gene: TRBJ2-3; CDR3nt: TGTGCCAGCAGCCAACTCGGCGGCGGGAGGGGGGGGTTCGGGACAGATACGCAGTATTTT; CDR3aa: CASSQLGGGRGGFGTDTQYF
v_gene: TRBV6-4; d_gene: -; abundance: -; j_gene: TRBJ2-6; CDR3nt: TGTGCCAGCAGTGACACTAGCTCTGGGGCCAACGTCCTGACTTTC; CDR3aa: CASSDTSSGANVLTF
v_gene: TRBV6-1; d_gene: -; abundance: many; j_gene: TRBJ1-2; CDR3nt: TGTGCCAGCAGCGAAATGACAGGCCCGAACTATGGCTACACCTTC; CDR3aa: CASSEMTGPNYGYTF
v_gene: TRBV4-2; d_gene: -; abundance: -; j_gene: TRBJ2-7; CDR3nt: TGTGCCAGCAGCCAGGGCACAGTGGGTCGCTCCTACGAGCAGTACTTC; CDR3aa: CASSQGTVGRSYEQYF
v_gene: TRBV5-4; d_gene: TRBD1; abundance: few; j_gene: TRBJ2-7; CDR3nt: TGTGCCAGCAGCTTGGGTCCAGGGACAGACTCCTACGAGCAGTACTTC; CDR3aa: CASSLGPGTDSYEQYF